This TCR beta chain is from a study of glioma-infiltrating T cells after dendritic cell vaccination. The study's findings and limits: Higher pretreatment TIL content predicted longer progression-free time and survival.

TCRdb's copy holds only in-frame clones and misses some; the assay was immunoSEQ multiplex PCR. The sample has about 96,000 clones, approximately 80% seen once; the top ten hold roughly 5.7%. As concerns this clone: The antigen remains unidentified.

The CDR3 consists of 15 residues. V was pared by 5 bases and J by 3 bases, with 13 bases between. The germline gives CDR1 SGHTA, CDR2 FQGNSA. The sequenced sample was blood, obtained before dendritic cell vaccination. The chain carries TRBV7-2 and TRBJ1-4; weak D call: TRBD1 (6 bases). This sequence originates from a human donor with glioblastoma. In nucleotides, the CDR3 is TGTGCCAGCAGCCTCCACAGGGTTGCTAATGAAAAACTGTTTTTT. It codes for CASSLHRVANEKLFF.